The clone carrying this T cell receptor (beta chain) was observed at least ten times. The antigen is not known. TCRdb re-derived calls from the reads in MiXCR, one entry per CDR3 protein. The table records around 77,000 distinct CDR3 sequences, 20% to 25% of them present only once. This record comes from a study of T cell repertoires in cytomegalovirus infection. Across the whole study: Both recently identified HLA-C-restricted and well-studied HLA-B-restricted CMV epitopes were used in the study. General study findings and limits: CMV-specific TCR beta clonotypes restricted by HLA-C dominated the ex vivo response.

The V gene's germline CDR1 is MNHEY and CDR2 SVGEGT. This CDR3 contains 15 residues. V lost 2 bases, J lost 3 bases, and 14 bases lay in between. The specimen comprised CD8+ T cells from cultured PBMCs, sampled from culture after CMV antigen stimulation. The sequence was obtained from a human donor in good health (CMV status not recorded). Some clones in this sample may be carry-over from other donors' samples. The chain combines TRBV6-2 or TRBV6-3 with TRBJ2-7; possibly TRBD2 for D (6 bases). The DNA of the CDR3 is TGTGCCAGCAGTTACCGGCAGGAGGGTAACTACGAGCAGTACTTC. Amino acid sequence: CASSYRQEGNYEQYF.